The 22 T cell receptor beta chains in this list originate from one sample, sequenced in a study of breast tumors, draining lymph nodes, adjacent tissues. TCRdb processed the multiplex PCR reads anew with MiXCR; each CDR3 protein has one entry. The sample has about 130,000 distinct CDR3 sequences, 15% to 20% seen once. Breast cancer patients provided tissue from their axillary draining lymph nodes. The sequenced sample was axillary lymph node tissue. The source of these receptors is a female donor with breast cancer. Some clones in this sample may be carry-over from other donors' samples.

This chain joins TRBV19 and TRBJ2-2; tentative D call: TRBD2 (5 bases). V lost 3 bases and J 4 bases, leaving 12 bases between the germline ends. The CDR3 extends over 15 amino acids. From germline, CDR1 is LNHDA and CDR2 SQIVND (reference sequence). The CDR3 region is CASSMYRRGTGELFF. The DNA of the CDR3 is TGTGCCAGTAGTATGTACAGACGGGGCACCGGGGAGCTGTTTTTT. Filled out from reference TRBV19 and TRBJ2-2, the complete variable domain reads DGGITQSPKYLFRKEGQNVTLSCEQNLNHDAMYWYRQDPGQGLRLIYYSQIVNDFQKGDIAEGYSVSREKKESFPLTVTSAQKNPTAFYLCASSMYRRGTGELFFGEGSRLTVL.

With regard to this clonotype: A much larger clone lies one base from this, so it may be a read error. The CDR3 ends on some other residue instead of the conserved phenylalanine or tryptophan, so this is likely a read error. The CDR3 is CASSFAAGGFSTDTQYL. CDR3 coding DNA: TGTGCCAGCAGCTTTGCGGCGGGAGGGTTTAGCACAGATACGCAGTATCTT. The V and J genes are TRBV11-2 and TRBJ2-3, with 9 bases matching TRBD2. Germline V gene lookup returns CDR1 SGHAT and CDR2 FQNNGV. With V trimmed by 3 bases and J by 0 bases, 7 bases remained unmatched. CDR3 size: 17 residues.

Details on this clonotype: The conserved phenylalanine or tryptophan normally closing the CDR3 is absent here, so this likely arose from a read error. The gene calls are TRBV3-1 and TRBJ2-1, with TRBD1 as a possible D gene (6 bases). V gave up 8 bases and J gave up 7 bases, with 18 bases separating them. CDR1 and CDR2 (germline): LGHDT, YNNKEL (reference sequence). This CDR3 is built from 14 residues. CDR3 region: CASRGNRVENEQFL. DNA for the CDR3: TGTGCCAGCCGGGGTAACAGGGTTGAGAATGAGCAGTTCCTC.

This clonotype was counted many times. The V call is TRBV20-1, the J call TRBJ2-3; no reliable D call. Trimming left V 6 bases short and J 6 bases short, with 13 bases between. The CDR3 has 12 residues. Looked up from germline, CDR1 is DFQATT and CDR2 is SNEGSKA (reference sequence). This chain's CDR3 is CSAPPLGDTQYF. The CDR3 coding sequence is TGCAGTGCCCCCCCTTTGGGGGATACGCAGTATTTT.

This clonotype occurred many times. The rearrangement uses TRBV12-3 or TRBV12-4 and TRBJ1-4; unclear D gene. The CDR3 sequence is 13 residues long. V gave up 8 bases and J gave up 0 bases, with 7 bases separating them. CDR3 bases: TGTGCCAGCTGTAGTACAACTAATGAAAAACTGTTTTTT. Translated, it gives CASCSTTNEKLFF.

This clonotype has at least ten counts. The V call is TRBV12-3 or TRBV12-4, the J call TRBJ2-1; 9 nucleotides align to TRBD2. Trimming at V came to 6 bases and at J to 0 bases, leaving 18 bases not matched to a gene. This CDR3 spans 20 amino acids. CDR3 protein: CASSTGAGGLTTSSYNEQFF. The CDR3 nucleotides are TGTGCCAGCAGCACAGGAGCGGGAGGACTTACTACAAGCTCCTACAATGAGCAGTTCTTC.

This clonotype was counted between two and nine times. The chain couples TRBV2 to TRBJ2-4, with D perhaps TRBD1 (6 bases). The CDR3 is 16 amino acids. V shed 6 bases and J shed 1 base, with 16 bases lying between them. CDR1 and CDR2 from the germline V gene are SNHLY and FYNNEI. The CDR3 loop is CASRRGTQGAKNIQYF. Written as DNA, the CDR3 is TGTGCCAGCAGGAGGGGGACACAAGGGGCCAAAAACATTCAGTACTTC.

This clonotype was counted many times. The chain has TRBV7-9 and TRBJ2-1; 9 bases are a match to TRBD1. Germline CDR1 SEHNR, CDR2 FQNEAQ (reference sequence). The ends lost 5 bases at V and 3 bases at J; junction bases unmatched: 17. The CDR3 loop spans 19 amino acids. CDR3 coding DNA: TGTGCCAGCAGCGGATCCGGGACAGGGACCGGAAAATTCTACAATGAGCAGTTCTTC. The encoded protein is CASSGSGTGTGKFYNEQFF.

CDR3 residues: CASSPKMDTGAGANVLTF. The CDR3 bases are TGTGCCAGCAGCCCCAAAATGGATACAGGGGCTGGGGCCAACGTCCTGACTTTC. The V call is TRBV7-2, the J call TRBJ2-6, with 7 positions matching TRBD1. The CDR3 is 18 amino acids. Trimming at V came to 5 bases and at J to 2 bases, leaving 12 bases not matched to a gene. The germline CDR1 and CDR2 sequences are SGHTA and FQGNSA.

This clonotype appeared many times. The chain employs TRBV10-3 and TRBJ2-1; 16 bases match TRBD2. Trimming at V came to 10 bases and at J to 6 bases, leaving 9 bases not matched to a gene. Germline V gene lookup returns CDR1 ENHRY and CDR2 SYGVKD. The CDR3 sequence is 16 residues long. CDR3 sequence reads: CATGTSGGEVGNEQFF. CDR3 DNA sequence: TGTGCCACCGGGACTAGCGGGGGGGAAGTTGGCAATGAGCAGTTCTTC.

This clonotype was observed many times. The J gene is TRBJ2-7, the V gene TRBV20-1; no clear D gene. The CDR3 has 13 amino acids. The germline gives CDR1 DFQATT, CDR2 SNEGSKA (reference sequence). V was shortened by 4 bases and J by 3 bases, with 13 bases between the two germline ends. The CDR3, as DNA: TGCAGTGCTACTAGACCCAGAAGCTACGAGCAGTACTTC. It specifies CSATRPRSYEQYF.

This clonotype was seen once. This sequence may be a read error, since a much larger clone differs from it by one base. The rearrangement links TRBV6-1 to TRBJ1-2; TRBD1 might be the D (6 bases). V was cut by 7 bases and J by 4 bases, with 10 bases left in between. In germline, CDR1 is MNHNS, CDR2 SASEGT. The CDR3 consists of 12 residues. The CDR3 bases are TGTGCCAGCACCGGGGGGGCCTATGGCTACACCTTC. Amino acid sequence: CASTGGAYGYTF.

This clonotype has at least ten counts. The chain employs TRBV18 and TRBJ2-7; 9 positions match TRBD1. Losses at the gene ends were 4 bases for V and 6 bases for J; bases not matched to a gene: 1. This CDR3 spans 12 amino acids. The germline CDR1 and CDR2 sequences are KGHSH and LQKENI. The CDR3 bases are TGTGCCAGCTCACGACAGGGGGGCGAGCAGTACTTC. Protein product: CASSRQGGEQYF.

This clonotype was counted ten times or more. The rearrangement links TRBV14 to TRBJ2-3; D unclear. The CDR3 contains 14 residues. CDR1 and CDR2 (germline): SGHDN, FVKESK. Deletions cut 3 bases from V and 5 bases from J, with 12 bases between. The DNA of the CDR3 is TGTGCCAGCAGCCAGTCAGGTGTAGGAGATACGCAGTATTTT. This gives the protein CASSQSGVGDTQYF.

This clonotype came up many times. The genes are TRBV11-2 and TRBJ2-7; D might be TRBD2 (5 bases). Trimming took off 4 bases at V and 6 bases at J, with 10 bases between the two ends. CDR1 is SGHAT, CDR2 FQNNGV, per germline. The CDR3 is made up of 12 amino acids. The CDR3 region is CASSSLGLEQYF. The CDR3 bases are TGTGCCAGCAGCTCGTTAGGACTCGAGCAGTACTTC.

Many counts were recorded for this clonotype. The CDR3 region is CATSDLPGQGSDTQYF. CDR3 sequence (DNA): TGTGCCACCAGTGATTTGCCGGGACAGGGGTCAGATACGCAGTATTTT. The gene calls are TRBV24-1 and TRBJ2-3; 10 positions match TRBD1. This CDR3 spans 16 amino acids. Germline assignment: CDR1 KGHDR and CDR2 SFDVKD. V gave up 0 bases and J gave up 4 bases; unmatched junction bases: 3.

V gene TRBV2 combines with J gene TRBJ2-1; TRBD1 aligns across 7 bases. V lost 5 bases and J lost 12; bases outside the gene matches: 7. This CDR3 comprises 12 residues. Germline lookup yields CDR1 SNHLY and CDR2 FYNNEI. CDR3 region: CASSPDRVAQFF. The CDR3 DNA reads as TGTGCCAGCAGTCCCGACAGGGTTGCGCAGTTCTTC. Looking up the rest from reference TRBV2 and TRBJ2-1 gives the full variable domain: EPEVTQTPSHQVTQMGQEVILRCVPISNHLYFYWYRQILGQKVEFLVSFYNNEISEKSEIFDDQFSVERPDGSNFTLKIRSTKLEDSAMYFCASSPDRVAQFFGPGTRLTVL.

The sample holds many counts of this clonotype. This chain uses TRBV6-1 with TRBJ1-2, with D possibly matching TRBD1 (6 bases). The CDR3 contains 13 residues. Looked up from germline, CDR1 is MNHNS and CDR2 is SASEGT. Trimming pared 10 bases from V and 5 bases from J, leaving 17 bases between. This chain's CDR3 is CANKDRTVYGYTF. CDR3 DNA sequence: TGTGCCAACAAAGATAGGACAGTTTATGGCTACACCTTC.

This clonotype came up many times. V usage is TRBV2 and J usage is TRBJ2-7; TRBD1 might be the D (6 bases). V was cut by 4 bases and J by 7 bases, with 14 bases left in between. The CDR3 has 13 residues. In germline, CDR1 is SNHLY, CDR2 FYNNEI. The CDR3 DNA is TGTGCCAGCAGTGGGGACACGGGAATGGAGCAGTACTTC. It yields the protein CASSGDTGMEQYF.

In this sample, this clonotype turned up many times. This rearrangement joins TRBV4-1 to TRBJ2-3, with D unresolved. The germline V gene has CDR1 MGHRA and CDR2 YSYEKL. Deletions cut 4 bases from V and 1 base from J, with 9 bases between. The CDR3 contains 14 residues. The CDR3 coding sequence is TGCGCCAGCAGCCTAAACCGGGGCACAGATACGCAGTATTTT. It encodes CASSLNRGTDTQYF.

This clonotype was observed at least ten times. The J gene is TRBJ1-2, the V gene TRBV11-1, with a weak D call TRBD1 (5 bases). The V end was cut by 2 bases, the J end by 13 bases, with 23 bases between. The CDR3 totals 15 residues. Germline loops: CDR1 SGHAT, CDR2 FQDESV (reference sequence). The CDR3: CASSLSIQDISLSTF. The CDR3, as DNA: TGTGCCAGCAGCTTATCTATACAGGACATCTCGCTTTCCACCTTC.

On this clonotype: A much larger clone is a single base away; this may be a read error. J is TRBJ2-3 and V is TRBV2; 7 bases are shared with TRBD1. Germline CDR1 SNHLY, CDR2 FYNNEI. The CDR3 sequence is 14 residues long. CDR3 region: CAGSELRGLDTQYF. The CDR3 region has the DNA TGTGCCGGCAGTGAGCTAAGGGGGCTAGATACGCAGTATTTT.